A single T cell receptor (beta chain) is shown here with its context. CDR1 is GTSNPN, CDR2 SVGIG, per germline (reference sequence). The J segment lost 6 bases and the V segment lost 1 base, leaving 2 bases of the junction unmatched. CDR3 length: 12 residues. The data were obtained in a study of CD8 T cells in Susac syndrome. Random hexamers were used to reverse transcribe about 0.45 to 1 ug of RNA. The TCR beta CDR3 was amplified by immunoSEQ multiplex PCR across 54 Vbeta, 13 Jbeta. Via MiXCR, TCRdb re-called the immunoSEQ multiplex PCR reads, giving one row per CDR3 protein. The sample lists some 140,000 distinct CDR3 sequences, roughly 80% occurring once.

The sample was CD8+ T cells from PBMCs. The chain links TRBV30 to TRBJ1-1, with 7 bases aligning to TRBD1. The source is a human donor with multiple sclerosis. The DNA of the CDR3 is TGTGCCTGGAGTGACAGGGGCCCTGAAGCTTTCTTT. Translating it yields CAWSDRGPEAFF.